The clone carrying this TCR beta chain was detected many times. This entry belongs to a study of T-cell reconstitution after alpha-beta-depleted transplantation in children. The CDR3 has 14 amino acids. V was pared by 2 bases and J by 6 bases, with 5 bases of the junction left unmatched. The germline V gene has CDR1 MNHEY and CDR2 SVGAGI. Molecular barcoding with unique molecular identifiers was used for the TCRbeta library. Each CDR3 protein is one row after TCRdb ran MiXCR on the PCR reads. The table lists 190,000 or so distinct CDR3 sequences, about 6.3% of them singletons. The source was PBMCs from the stem cell graft donor, collected from the stem cell graft. This chain joins TRBV6-5 and TRBJ2-3, with 7 bases fitting TRBD1. This receptor was taken from a human donor who donated a stem cell graft to a child with Wiskott-Aldrich syndrome. CDR3 sequence (DNA): TGTGCCAGCAGTTACGGGACAGCAGTCGATACGCAGTATTTT. Its protein is CASSYGTAVDTQYF.